The rows below give T cell receptor beta chains drawn from one sample of a study of blood T cell repertoires in COVID-19. Method: immunoSEQ multiplex PCR; TCRdb's copy keeps in-frame clones and lacks some. Among approximately 130,000 clones listed, around 87% were seen once. The sample was peripheral blood. The receptors here all came from a man over 45 with acute or convalescent COVID-19. The CDR3 runs from the conserved cysteine through the conserved F or W. Each record gives: J gene, clone size, CDR3 length, D gene, V gene, CDR3 DNA, CDR3 protein. The D gene is left open where the match is weak. Where a row states a size, it is once, few, many or the class of an expanded clone; other rows omit it.

j_call: TRBJ1-4; clone_size: .; cdr3_length: 13; d_call: .; v_call: TRBV7-2; cdr3_nt: TGTGCCAGCAGCTTAGTTGCGGGTGAAAAACTGTTTTTT; cdr3_aa: CASSLVAGEKLFF
j_call: TRBJ1-1; clone_size: .; cdr3_length: 14; d_call: .; v_call: TRBV29-1; cdr3_nt: TGCAGCGTTGAAGACGCGGGAGGTAACACTGAAGCTTTCTTT; cdr3_aa: CSVEDAGGNTEAFF
j_call: TRBJ2-2; clone_size: .; cdr3_length: 14; d_call: .; v_call: TRBV6-5; cdr3_nt: TGTGCCACCCGGAGGGGGCCGGGGACCGGGGAGCTGTTTTTT; cdr3_aa: CATRRGPGTGELFF
j_call: TRBJ1-1; clone_size: .; cdr3_length: 15; d_call: .; v_call: TRBV2; cdr3_nt: TGTGCCAGCAGTGAAGAAGGAGGGAGCAACACTGAAGCTTTCTTT; cdr3_aa: CASSEEGGSNTEAFF
j_call: TRBJ2-1; clone_size: once; cdr3_length: 14; d_call: .; v_call: TRBV6-4; cdr3_nt: TGTGCCAGCAGTGAACGCCACGCGTCGAGTGAGCAGTTCTTC; cdr3_aa: CASSERHASSEQFF
j_call: TRBJ2-1; clone_size: .; cdr3_length: 10; d_call: .; v_call: TRBV29-1; cdr3_nt: TGCAGCCTCCGCCCAGGAGAGCAGTTCTTC; cdr3_aa: CSLRPGEQFF
j_call: TRBJ1-5; clone_size: .; cdr3_length: 14; d_call: .; v_call: TRBV18; cdr3_nt: TGTGCCAGCTCACCAGAGAATAGCAATCAGCCCCAGCATTTT; cdr3_aa: CASSPENSNQPQHF
j_call: TRBJ1-5; clone_size: .; cdr3_length: 13; d_call: .; v_call: TRBV29-1; cdr3_nt: TGCAGCGTTAGCGACTATAGCAATCAGCCCCAGCATTTT; cdr3_aa: CSVSDYSNQPQHF
j_call: TRBJ1-6; clone_size: .; cdr3_length: 14; d_call: TRBD1; v_call: TRBV19; cdr3_nt: TGTGCCAGTAGTATAGCGGGGGACAGCCCGACCCTCCACTTT; cdr3_aa: CASSIAGDSPTLHF
j_call: TRBJ2-6; clone_size: .; cdr3_length: 14; d_call: .; v_call: TRBV3-1/TRBV3-2; cdr3_nt: TGTGCCAGCGCACAAGGAGGTGGGGCCAACGTCCTGACTTTC; cdr3_aa: CASAQGGGANVLTF
j_call: TRBJ2-7; clone_size: .; cdr3_length: 15; d_call: TRBD2; v_call: TRBV18; cdr3_nt: TGTGCCAGCTCACCACCCGGGGGGGGATCCTACGAGCAGTACTTC; cdr3_aa: CASSPPGGGSYEQYF
j_call: TRBJ2-7; clone_size: .; cdr3_length: 14; d_call: .; v_call: TRBV5-1; cdr3_nt: TGCGCCAGCAGGAGACAATCTTCATCCTACGAGCAGTACTTC; cdr3_aa: CASRRQSSSYEQYF
j_call: TRBJ1-2; clone_size: .; cdr3_length: 14; d_call: .; v_call: TRBV7-2; cdr3_nt: TGTGCCAGCAGCTTAGGTTCGGGGGGCTATGGCTACACCTTC; cdr3_aa: CASSLGSGGYGYTF
j_call: TRBJ2-7; clone_size: once; cdr3_length: 12; d_call: .; v_call: TRBV6-5; cdr3_nt: TGTGCCAGCAGGTCGGGGGTTTACGAGCAGTACTTC; cdr3_aa: CASRSGVYEQYF
j_call: TRBJ1-1; clone_size: .; cdr3_length: 14; d_call: .; v_call: TRBV25-1; cdr3_nt: TGTGCCAGCAGTGACCCTCGGTGGAACACTGAAGCTTTCTTT; cdr3_aa: CASSDPRWNTEAFF
j_call: TRBJ1-1; clone_size: .; cdr3_length: 12; d_call: .; v_call: TRBV10-2; cdr3_nt: TGCGCCAGCAGTGAGTGGAGCACTGAAGCTTTCTTT; cdr3_aa: CASSEWSTEAFF
j_call: TRBJ2-1; clone_size: .; cdr3_length: 16; d_call: TRBD2; v_call: TRBV2; cdr3_nt: TGTGCCAGCAGGCCGCAAGCGGGAGGGCCGTTCAATGAGCAGTTCTTC; cdr3_aa: CASRPQAGGPFNEQFF
j_call: TRBJ2-5; clone_size: .; cdr3_length: 15; d_call: .; v_call: TRBV5-6; cdr3_nt: TGTGCCAGCAGCGGCGGGACTGCAAGCCAAGAGACCCAGTACTTC; cdr3_aa: CASSGGTASQETQYF
j_call: TRBJ1-2; clone_size: .; cdr3_length: 12; d_call: .; v_call: TRBV30; cdr3_nt: TGTGCCTGGAATCCGGGGAGCTATGGCTACACCTTC; cdr3_aa: CAWNPGSYGYTF
j_call: TRBJ1-1; clone_size: .; cdr3_length: 13; d_call: .; v_call: TRBV7-9; cdr3_nt: TGTGCCAGCAAGTCAACGGTGAACACTGAAGCTTTCTTT; cdr3_aa: CASKSTVNTEAFF
j_call: TRBJ1-5; clone_size: .; cdr3_length: 15; d_call: TRBD1; v_call: TRBV2; cdr3_nt: TGTGCCAGCAGTCCGGGACAGGGGAAAGGACAGCCCCAGCATTTT; cdr3_aa: CASSPGQGKGQPQHF
j_call: TRBJ2-1; clone_size: .; cdr3_length: 16; d_call: TRBD2; v_call: TRBV9; cdr3_nt: TGTGCCAGCAGCACAAACGAGGGAGGGCCCTACAATGAGCAGTTCTTC; cdr3_aa: CASSTNEGGPYNEQFF
j_call: TRBJ2-1; clone_size: .; cdr3_length: 14; d_call: TRBD2; v_call: TRBV5-1; cdr3_nt: TGCGCCAGCCGACGGGGGGGCTCCTACAATGAGCAGTTCTTC; cdr3_aa: CASRRGGSYNEQFF
j_call: TRBJ2-7; clone_size: .; cdr3_length: 15; d_call: TRBD2; v_call: TRBV20-1; cdr3_nt: TGCAGTGCTAGTCTGCTAGCGGGAGGGCCGCAGGAGCAGTACTTC; cdr3_aa: CSASLLAGGPQEQYF
j_call: TRBJ2-6; clone_size: .; cdr3_length: 20; d_call: .; v_call: TRBV6-2/TRBV6-3; cdr3_nt: TGTGCCAGCAGTTACTCGATAGGGGTAACCGCCGGTTCTGGGGCCAACGTCCTGACTTTC; cdr3_aa: CASSYSIGVTAGSGANVLTF
j_call: TRBJ2-2; clone_size: .; cdr3_length: 15; d_call: .; v_call: TRBV11-2; cdr3_nt: TGTGCCAGCAGCTTAGCCGGGAGAGGGACCGGGGAGCTGTTTTTT; cdr3_aa: CASSLAGRGTGELFF
j_call: TRBJ1-5; clone_size: .; cdr3_length: 13; d_call: .; v_call: TRBV7-2; cdr3_nt: TGTGCCAGCAGCGTTAGTAGCAATCAGCCCCAGCATTTT; cdr3_aa: CASSVSSNQPQHF
j_call: TRBJ2-5; clone_size: once; cdr3_length: 17; d_call: TRBD1; v_call: TRBV9; cdr3_nt: TGTGCCAGCAGCGTAGGTGGCAGGGACAGATACCAAGAGACCCAGTACTTC; cdr3_aa: CASSVGGRDRYQETQYF
j_call: TRBJ1-1; clone_size: .; cdr3_length: 13; d_call: .; v_call: TRBV7-2; cdr3_nt: TGTGCCAGCAGCGCCCAGGGTAGGGCTGAAGCTTTCTTT; cdr3_aa: CASSAQGRAEAFF
j_call: TRBJ1-2; clone_size: .; cdr3_length: 14; d_call: TRBD1; v_call: TRBV7-8; cdr3_nt: TGTGCCAGCAGCTTCAGGGGGCAGGACTATGGCTACACCTTC; cdr3_aa: CASSFRGQDYGYTF
j_call: TRBJ1-3; clone_size: .; cdr3_length: 15; d_call: .; v_call: TRBV19; cdr3_nt: TGTGCCAGTAGTGGCACAATACACTCTGGAAACACCATATATTTT; cdr3_aa: CASSGTIHSGNTIYF
j_call: TRBJ2-5; clone_size: .; cdr3_length: 19; d_call: TRBD2; v_call: TRBV9; cdr3_nt: TGTGCCAGCAGCGTAGGGGGGAGCGGGAGGGCCGGGTCCCAAGAGACCCAGTACTTC; cdr3_aa: CASSVGGSGRAGSQETQYF
j_call: TRBJ1-4; clone_size: .; cdr3_length: 16; d_call: TRBD1; v_call: TRBV3-1/TRBV3-2; cdr3_nt: TGTGCCAGCAGCCTTAGGACAGGGGCTCGAGGTGAAAAACTGTTTTTT; cdr3_aa: CASSLRTGARGEKLFF
j_call: TRBJ1-1; clone_size: once; cdr3_length: 15; d_call: .; v_call: TRBV19; cdr3_nt: TGTGCCAGTAGTATAATGGTCGGGGTACCCGCTGAAGCTTTCTTT; cdr3_aa: CASSIMVGVPAEAFF
j_call: TRBJ2-7; clone_size: .; cdr3_length: 13; d_call: .; v_call: TRBV19; cdr3_nt: TGTGCCAGTAGTTACGGACAGCTCTACGAGCAGTACTTC; cdr3_aa: CASSYGQLYEQYF
j_call: TRBJ1-2; clone_size: .; cdr3_length: 12; d_call: .; v_call: TRBV2; cdr3_nt: TGTGCCAGCAGTCAGGGTAACTATGGCTACACCTTC; cdr3_aa: CASSQGNYGYTF
j_call: TRBJ2-3; clone_size: few; cdr3_length: 14; d_call: .; v_call: TRBV11-3; cdr3_nt: TGTGCCAGCAGCTTCGGAGGGGGCACAGATACGCAGTATTTT; cdr3_aa: CASSFGGGTDTQYF
j_call: TRBJ1-5; clone_size: few; cdr3_length: 14; d_call: TRBD1; v_call: TRBV19; cdr3_nt: TGTGCCAGTGCTAGGACAGGGGTTCCTCAGCCCCAGCATTTT; cdr3_aa: CASARTGVPQPQHF
j_call: TRBJ2-2; clone_size: .; cdr3_length: 16; d_call: .; v_call: TRBV5-4; cdr3_nt: TGTGCCACTCTCCATAGCGGTTCTGCGATCACCGGGGAGCTGTTTTTT; cdr3_aa: CATLHSGSAITGELFF
j_call: TRBJ1-5; clone_size: .; cdr3_length: 14; d_call: .; v_call: TRBV27; cdr3_nt: TGTGCCAGCAGTTTATCGATACAGTATCAGCCCCAGCATTTT; cdr3_aa: CASSLSIQYQPQHF
j_call: TRBJ1-1; clone_size: .; cdr3_length: 15; d_call: .; v_call: TRBV19; cdr3_nt: TGTGCCAGTAGTATGGAGGAGATCCGGCCCACTGAAGCTTTCTTT; cdr3_aa: CASSMEEIRPTEAFF
j_call: TRBJ1-3; clone_size: .; cdr3_length: 15; d_call: .; v_call: TRBV14; cdr3_nt: TGTGCCAGCAGTCAAGGGGGGACATTCGGAAACACCATATATTTT; cdr3_aa: CASSQGGTFGNTIYF
j_call: TRBJ2-5; clone_size: .; cdr3_length: 13; d_call: .; v_call: TRBV29-1; cdr3_nt: TGCAGCGTTGACCCCTTTTCAGGCGAGACCCAGTACTTC; cdr3_aa: CSVDPFSGETQYF